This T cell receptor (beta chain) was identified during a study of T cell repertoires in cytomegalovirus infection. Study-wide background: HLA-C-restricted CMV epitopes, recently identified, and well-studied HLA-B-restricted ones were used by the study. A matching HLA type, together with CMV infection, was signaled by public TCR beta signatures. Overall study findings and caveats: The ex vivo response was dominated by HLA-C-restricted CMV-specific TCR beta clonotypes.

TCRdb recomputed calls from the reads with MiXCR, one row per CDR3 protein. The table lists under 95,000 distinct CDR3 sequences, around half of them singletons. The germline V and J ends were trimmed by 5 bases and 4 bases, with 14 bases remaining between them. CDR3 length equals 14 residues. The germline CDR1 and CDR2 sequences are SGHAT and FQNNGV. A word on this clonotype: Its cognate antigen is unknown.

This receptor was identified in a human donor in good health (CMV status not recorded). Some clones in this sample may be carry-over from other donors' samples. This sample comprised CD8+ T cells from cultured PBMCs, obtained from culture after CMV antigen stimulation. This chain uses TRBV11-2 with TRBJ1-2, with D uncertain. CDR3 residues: CASSTPRGGYGYTF. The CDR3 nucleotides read TGTGCCAGCAGCACACCTCGGGGAGGCTATGGCTACACCTTC.